These 25 T cell receptor beta chains were all obtained from the same sample, sequenced in a study of shared clonotypes between healthy human individuals. The method was immunoSEQ multiplex PCR; TCRdb's version includes in-frame clones alone and lacks a portion of them. The table has millions of clones, approximately 95% seen once. The material sequenced was naive CD4+ T cells sorted from blood. Subset defined: CD45RA+ positively selected. These receptors were obtained from a man in his late teens or twenties in good health.

This chain uses TRBV7-2 with TRBJ1-1; D remains ambiguous. The CDR3 runs 13 residues. Germline V gene lookup returns CDR1 SGHTA and CDR2 FQGNSA. Trimming removed 2 bases at V and 8 bases at J, with 12 bases between. Written as DNA, the CDR3 is TGTGCCAGCAGCTTAAGTTGGGCACGCGAAGCTTTCTTT. As protein: CASSLSWAREAFF.

This clone was picked up one time. The chain recombines TRBV30 with TRBJ1-4; 8 bases match TRBD1. The germline gives CDR1 GTSNPN, CDR2 SVGIG (reference sequence). Trimming took 4 bases from V and 8 from J; bases not matched to a gene: 9. This CDR3 comprises 14 residues. The CDR3 DNA is TGTGCCTGGAAAGGACAGGGCCTTGGAGAAAAACTGTTTTTT. This gives the protein CAWKGQGLGEKLFF. The entire variable domain, with the rest obtained from reference TRBV30 and TRBJ1-4, is as follows: SQTIHQWPATLVQPVGSPLSLECTVEGTSNPNLYWYRQAAGRGLQLLFYSVGIGQISSEVPQNLSASRPQDRQFILSSKKLLLSDSGFYLCAWKGQGLGEKLFFGSGTQLSVL.

As for this clone: Other DNA variants within this sample encode the same CDR3. In DNA, the CDR3 is TGTGCCATCAGTGAAGCAGAGAATCAGCCCCAGCATTTT. This gives the protein CAISEAENQPQHF. V usage is TRBV10-3 and J usage is TRBJ1-5; D unclear. CDR1 and CDR2 from the germline V gene are ENHRY and SYGVKD. Trimming left V 3 bases short and J 4 bases short, with 7 bases between. The CDR3 covers 13 residues.

J is TRBJ2-3 and V is TRBV29-1; 8 bases fit TRBD1. CDR3 size: 15 residues. Germline CDR1 and CDR2: SQVTM and ANQGSEA. V lost 3 bases and J lost 0; bases outside the gene matches: 5. The CDR3 region is CSVDSWTGSTDTQYF. In nucleotides, the CDR3 is TGCAGCGTTGATAGCTGGACAGGGAGCACAGATACGCAGTATTTT.

The rearrangement uses TRBV18 and TRBJ2-7, with D possibly called TRBD1 or TRBD2 (6 bases each). This CDR3 has 13 amino acids. Trimming took off 3 bases at V and 4 bases at J, with 10 bases between the two ends. The germline V gene has CDR1 KGHSH and CDR2 LQKENI. The CDR3 protein is CASSPGGWYEQYF. CDR3 DNA: TGTGCCAGCTCACCGGGGGGCTGGTACGAGCAGTACTTC.

This chain uses TRBV21-1 with TRBJ2-7; TRBD2 is the table's D call, not checked against the DNA. TRBV21-1 is a pseudogene locus. This CDR3 contains 16 residues. The CDR3 loop is CASSILTSGTFYEQYF. DNA of the CDR3: TGTGCCAGCAGCATCCTGACTAGCGGGACCTTCTACGAGCAGTACTTC.

This sequence joins TRBV28 and TRBJ2-7; 7 nucleotides match TRBD1. The CDR3 spans 14 residues. The J segment lost 5 bases and the V segment lost 5 bases, leaving 9 bases of the junction unmatched. CDR1 and CDR2 from the germline V gene are MDHEN and SYDVKM. The CDR3 loop is CASSRQGQGDEQYF. CDR3 bases: TGTGCCAGCAGTAGACAGGGTCAGGGGGACGAGCAGTACTTC. Drawing the rest from reference TRBV28 and TRBJ2-7, the complete variable domain is DVKVTQSSRYLVKRTGEKVFLECVQDMDHENMFWYRQDPGLGLRLIYFSYDVKMKEKGDIPEGYSVSREKKERFSLILESASTNQTSMYLCASSRQGQGDEQYFGPGTRLTVT.

The V gene is TRBV6-5, the J gene TRBJ2-1; TRBD2 agrees at 9 bases. CDR1 and CDR2 from the germline V gene are MNHEY and SVGAGI. V was clipped by 2 bases and J by 3 bases; unmatched bases: 5. The CDR3 loop spans 16 amino acids. The CDR3 sequence is CASSYRRGGLYNEQFF. The CDR3 region has the DNA TGTGCCAGCAGTTACCGGCGGGGGGGCCTCTACAATGAGCAGTTCTTC.

This sequence joins TRBV27 and TRBJ2-1; D possibly corresponds to TRBD2 (6 bases). CDR1 is MNHEY, CDR2 SMNVEV, per germline (reference sequence). The V gene lost 5 bases and the J gene lost 0 bases, with 14 bases spanning the gap. The length of the CDR3 is 16 residues. This chain's CDR3 is CASSPPLASSYNEQFF. The CDR3 nucleotides are TGTGCCAGCAGTCCACCTCTAGCGTCCTCCTACAATGAGCAGTTCTTC.

This rearrangement joins TRBV30 to TRBJ2-2; D not certain. The CDR3 runs to 15 residues. Germline CDR1 GTSNPN, CDR2 SVGIG (reference sequence). The V and J ends lost 0 bases and 0 bases respectively, with 8 bases between them. CDR3 in amino acids: CAWSVTASNTGELFF. Written as DNA, the CDR3 is TGTGCCTGGAGTGTAACGGCATCGAACACCGGGGAGCTGTTTTTT.

The chain employs TRBV7-3 and TRBJ1-6, with D tentatively TRBD1 (5 bases). This CDR3 region has 14 residues. Germline V gives CDR1 SGHTA, CDR2 FQGTGA. V lost 2 bases and J lost 6, with 8 bases in between. Here the CDR3 reads CASSLGGVNSPLHF. CDR3 sequence (DNA): TGTGCCAGCAGCTTAGGGGGGGTTAATTCACCCCTCCACTTT.

The chain uses TRBV29-1 and TRBJ1-1; no firm D call. V was pared by 2 bases and J by 7 bases, with 17 bases between. The CDR3 spans 14 residues. From germline, CDR1 is SQVTM and CDR2 ANQGSEA. CDR3 DNA sequence: TGCAGCGTTGAATTTTGGTCAGCGCGGAGTGAAGCTTTCTTT. As protein: CSVEFWSARSEAFF.

J is TRBJ2-2 and V is TRBV4-1; perhaps D is TRBD1 or TRBD2 (5 bases each). The CDR3 length is 17 residues. Trimming removed 0 bases at V and 1 base at J, with 12 bases between. The germline V gene has CDR1 MGHRA and CDR2 YSYEKL. CDR3 DNA sequence: TGCGCCAGCAGCCAAGATCCGGGGACCGAGAACACCGGGGAGCTGTTTTTT. Its protein is CASSQDPGTENTGELFF.

The chain carries TRBV11-3 and TRBJ1-5; D not resolved. Deletions cut 5 bases from V and 0 bases from J, with 14 bases between. This CDR3 has 16 residues. Germline CDR1 is SGHNT and CDR2 is YENEEA. CDR3 protein: CASSHVAQLSNQPQHF. For the CDR3, the DNA is TGTGCCAGCAGCCACGTGGCGCAGCTTAGCAATCAGCCCCAGCATTTT. The full variable domain, in which reference TRBV11-3 and TRBJ1-5 provide the parts outside the CDR3, is EAGVVQSPRYKIIEKKQPVAFWCNPISGHNTLYWYLQNLGQGPELLIRYENEEAVDDSQLPKDRFSAERLKGVDSTLKIQPAELGDSAVYLCASSHVAQLSNQPQHFGDGTRLSIL.

The genes are TRBV20-1 and TRBJ2-7, with D perhaps TRBD1 or TRBD2 (5 bases each). The germline V gene encodes CDR1 DFQATT and CDR2 SNEGSKA (reference sequence). The CDR3 is made up of 11 amino acids. The ends were cut back, 5 bases at V and 7 bases at J, with 12 bases in the middle. The chain's CDR3 is CSAGVWGEQYF. CDR3 coding DNA: TGCAGTGCTGGCGTATGGGGGGAGCAGTACTTC.

This chain uses TRBV6-5 with TRBJ2-2; the match to TRBD1 covers 7 bases. The CDR3 has 15 residues. The V gene's germline CDR1 is MNHEY and CDR2 SVGAGI. Trimming took 6 bases from V and 4 from J; bases not matched to a gene: 8. This CDR3 reads CASRDLGGRTGELFF. The CDR3 DNA sequence: TGTGCCAGCAGGGACCTAGGGGGCCGCACCGGGGAGCTGTTTTTT.

The chain couples TRBV11-2 to TRBJ2-1; D is possibly TRBD1 (5 bases). Looked up from germline, CDR1 is SGHAT and CDR2 is FQNNGV. This CDR3 has 15 residues. Trimming stripped 1 base from V and 4 bases from J, with 11 bases between. CDR3: CASSLVQQGYNEQFF. The DNA of the CDR3 is TGTGCCAGCAGCTTAGTCCAGCAGGGTTACAATGAGCAGTTCTTC.

The CDR3 DNA follows: TGTGCCAGCAGCTTAAGAGCCTGGACTAGCGGCACCTACGAGCAGTACTTC. Encoded protein: CASSLRAWTSGTYEQYF. The chain links TRBV11-2 to TRBJ2-7; 10 bases are shared with TRBD2. The CDR3 has 17 amino acids. CDR1 is SGHAT and CDR2 is FQNNGV in the germline V gene. V shed 2 bases, J shed 2 bases, and the junction held 9 bases outside the gene matches.

The chain is built from TRBV19 and TRBJ1-1, with 7 bases fitting TRBD1. Trimming cost V 6 bases and J 6 bases; bases outside gene matches: 10. The CDR3 has 14 amino acids. Germline loops: CDR1 LNHDA, CDR2 SQIVND (reference sequence). CDR3 loop: CASSTPTGTAEAFF. The CDR3 nucleotides read TGTGCCAGTAGCACCCCGACAGGGACGGCTGAAGCTTTCTTT. The complete variable domain, with remaining parts taken from reference TRBV19 and TRBJ1-1, reads DGGITQSPKYLFRKEGQNVTLSCEQNLNHDAMYWYRQDPGQGLRLIYYSQIVNDFQKGDIAEGYSVSREKKESFPLTVTSAQKNPTAFYLCASSTPTGTAEAFFGQGTRLTVV.

The rearrangement links TRBV7-9 to TRBJ2-1; 10 nucleotides line up with TRBD2. The CDR3 totals 18 residues. V lost 5 bases and J lost 9; bases outside the gene matches: 19. Germline V CDR1 and CDR2: SEHNR, FQNEAQ (reference sequence). The DNA of the CDR3 is TGTGCCAGCAGCCAAACTAGCGGGACCGCCACGAGATTCCTTGAGCAGTTCTTC. Translating gives CASSQTSGTATRFLEQFF. The full variable domain, rest sourced from reference TRBV7-9 and TRBJ2-1, is DTGVSQNPRHKITKRGQNVTFRCDPISEHNRLYWYRQTLGQGPEFLTYFQNEAQLEKSRLLSDRFSAERPKGSFSTLEIQRTEQGDSAMYLCASSQTSGTATRFLEQFFGPGTRLTVL.

The V and J genes are TRBV2 and TRBJ2-4; D is ambiguous. The CDR3 consists of 15 residues. V was clipped by 0 bases and J by 0 bases, with 6 bases between them. Germline V gene lookup returns CDR1 SNHLY and CDR2 FYNNEI. The CDR3: CASSEARLAKNIQYF. The CDR3 nucleotides are TGTGCCAGCAGTGAAGCCCGTTTAGCCAAAAACATTCAGTACTTC.

This sequence joins TRBV5-1 and TRBJ1-4; D is perhaps TRBD1 (6 bases). The CDR3 length is 16 residues. V was clipped by 1 base and J by 6 bases, with 16 bases between them. Per germline, CDR1 SGHRS and CDR2 YFSETQ. The CDR3 reads CASSLRGGGRDEKLFF. In DNA, the CDR3 is TGCGCCAGCAGCTTGCGGGGAGGGGGACGAGATGAAAAACTGTTTTTT.

The chain is built from TRBV4-3 and TRBJ2-7; TRBD2 aligns across 12 bases. V dropped 0 bases and J dropped 2; count of bases not matched to a gene: 2. The CDR3 spans 16 residues. CDR1 and CDR2 from the germline V gene are LGHNA and YSLEER. CDR3 DNA: TGCGCCAGCAGCCAAGACGCTAGCGGGAGGGCCTACGAGCAGTACTTC. As protein: CASSQDASGRAYEQYF.

This clone has only one observation. This sequence joins TRBV5-1 and TRBJ2-1; 8 bases align to TRBD1. The length of the CDR3 is 13 residues. V dropped 4 bases and J dropped 8; count of bases not matched to a gene: 5. The germline V gene has CDR1 SGHRS and CDR2 YFSETQ. The CDR3 here is CASSARGRDEQFF. The CDR3 nucleotides read TGCGCCAGCAGCGCCAGGGGGCGCGATGAGCAGTTCTTC.

The rearrangement links TRBV18 to TRBJ2-7; the D gene is possibly TRBD2 (6 bases). The CDR3 covers 13 residues. Germline-derived CDR1 and CDR2 are KGHSH and LQKENI. Trimming left V 6 bases short and J 6 bases short, with 15 bases between. CDR3 protein: CASSPWNSGEQYF. The CDR3 region has the DNA TGTGCCAGCTCGCCCTGGAATAGCGGCGAGCAGTACTTC.